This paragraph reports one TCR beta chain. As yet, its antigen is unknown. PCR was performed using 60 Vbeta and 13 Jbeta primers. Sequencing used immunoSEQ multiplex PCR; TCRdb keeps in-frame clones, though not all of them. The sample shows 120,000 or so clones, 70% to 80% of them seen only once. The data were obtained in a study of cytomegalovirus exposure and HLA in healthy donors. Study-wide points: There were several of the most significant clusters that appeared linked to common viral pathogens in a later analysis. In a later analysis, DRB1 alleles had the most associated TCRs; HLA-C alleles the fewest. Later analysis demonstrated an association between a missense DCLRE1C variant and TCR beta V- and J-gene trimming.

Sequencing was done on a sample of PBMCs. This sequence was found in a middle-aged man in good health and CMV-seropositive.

CDR3 protein: CASSPRTAKHTQYF. In DNA form, the CDR3 reads TGTGCCAGCAGCCCCCGGACAGCAAAGCATACGCAGTATTTT. V is TRBV5-4 and J is TRBJ2-3, with a possible D match to TRBD1 (6 bases). V was trimmed by 4 bases and J by 7 bases, leaving 16 bases between them. The CDR3 is 14 residues long. CDR1 SGHNT and CDR2 YYREEE come from the germline V gene (reference sequence).